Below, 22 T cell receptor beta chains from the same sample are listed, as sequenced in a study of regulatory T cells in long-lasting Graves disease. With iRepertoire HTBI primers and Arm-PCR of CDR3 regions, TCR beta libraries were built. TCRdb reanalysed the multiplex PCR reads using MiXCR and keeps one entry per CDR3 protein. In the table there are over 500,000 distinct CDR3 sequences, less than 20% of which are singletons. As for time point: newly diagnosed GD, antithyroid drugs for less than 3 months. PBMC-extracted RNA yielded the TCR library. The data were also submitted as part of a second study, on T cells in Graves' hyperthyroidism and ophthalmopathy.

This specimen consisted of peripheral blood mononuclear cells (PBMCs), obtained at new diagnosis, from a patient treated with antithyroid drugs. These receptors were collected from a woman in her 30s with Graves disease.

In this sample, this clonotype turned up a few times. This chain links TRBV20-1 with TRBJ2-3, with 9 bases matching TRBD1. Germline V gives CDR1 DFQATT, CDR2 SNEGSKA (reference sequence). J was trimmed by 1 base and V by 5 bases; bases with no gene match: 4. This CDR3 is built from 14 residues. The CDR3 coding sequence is TGCAGTGCTCGGACAGGGGCAGGCACAGATACGCAGTATTTT. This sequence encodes CSARTGAGTDTQYF.

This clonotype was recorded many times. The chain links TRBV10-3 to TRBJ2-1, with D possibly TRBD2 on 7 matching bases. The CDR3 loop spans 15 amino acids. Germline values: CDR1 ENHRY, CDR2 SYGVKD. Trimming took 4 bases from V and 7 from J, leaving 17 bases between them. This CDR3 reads CAISVREAGANEQFF. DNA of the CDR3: TGTGCCATCAGTGTACGGGAGGCAGGGGCGAATGAGCAGTTCTTC.

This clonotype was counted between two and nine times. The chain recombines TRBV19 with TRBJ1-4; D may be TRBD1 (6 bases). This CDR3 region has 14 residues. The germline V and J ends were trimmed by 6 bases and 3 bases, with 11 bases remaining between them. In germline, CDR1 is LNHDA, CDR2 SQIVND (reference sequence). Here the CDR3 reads CASRTGQPNEKLFF. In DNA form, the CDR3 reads TGTGCCAGTAGGACAGGACAACCTAATGAAAAACTGTTTTTT. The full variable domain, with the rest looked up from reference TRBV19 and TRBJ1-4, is DGGITQSPKYLFRKEGQNVTLSCEQNLNHDAMYWYRQDPGQGLRLIYYSQIVNDFQKGDIAEGYSVSREKKESFPLTVTSAQKNPTAFYLCASRTGQPNEKLFFGSGTQLSVL.

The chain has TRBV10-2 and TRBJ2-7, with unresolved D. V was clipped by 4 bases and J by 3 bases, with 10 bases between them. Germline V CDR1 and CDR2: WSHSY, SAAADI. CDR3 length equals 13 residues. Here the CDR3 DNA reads TGCGCCAGCAGTGTAAACTCCGGCTACGAGCAGTACTTC. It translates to CASSVNSGYEQYF.

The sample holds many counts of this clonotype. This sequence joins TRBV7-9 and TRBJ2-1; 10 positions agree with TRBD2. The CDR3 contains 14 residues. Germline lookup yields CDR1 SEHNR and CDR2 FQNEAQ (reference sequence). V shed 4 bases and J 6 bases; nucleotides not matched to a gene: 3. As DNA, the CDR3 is TGTGCCAGCAGCTCCAGGACTAGCGGCAATGAGCAGTTCTTC. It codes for CASSSRTSGNEQFF.

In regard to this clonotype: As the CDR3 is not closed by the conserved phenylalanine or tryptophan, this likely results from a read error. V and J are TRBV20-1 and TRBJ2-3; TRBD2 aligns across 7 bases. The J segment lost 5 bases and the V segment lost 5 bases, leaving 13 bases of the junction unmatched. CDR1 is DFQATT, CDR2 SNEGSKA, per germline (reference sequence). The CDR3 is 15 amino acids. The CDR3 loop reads CSAQWTRTGRDTQYL. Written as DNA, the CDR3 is TGCAGTGCTCAATGGACTAGAACGGGAAGAGATACGCAGTATCTT.

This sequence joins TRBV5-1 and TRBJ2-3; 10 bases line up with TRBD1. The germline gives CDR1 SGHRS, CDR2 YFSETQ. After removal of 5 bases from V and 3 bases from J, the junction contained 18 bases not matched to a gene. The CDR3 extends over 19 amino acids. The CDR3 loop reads CASRRLRDRGLAATDTQYF. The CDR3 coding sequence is TGCGCCAGCAGAAGGCTCCGGGACAGGGGCCTAGCGGCAACAGATACGCAGTATTTT.

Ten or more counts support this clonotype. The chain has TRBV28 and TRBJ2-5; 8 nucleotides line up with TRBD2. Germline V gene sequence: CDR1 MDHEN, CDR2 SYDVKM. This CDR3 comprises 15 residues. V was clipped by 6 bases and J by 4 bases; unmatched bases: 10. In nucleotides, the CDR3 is TGTGCCAGCAGACTCGTCCCGGGGGGGTTAGAGACCCAGTACTTC. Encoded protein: CASRLVPGGLETQYF. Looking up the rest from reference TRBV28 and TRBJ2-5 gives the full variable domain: DVKVTQSSRYLVKRTGEKVFLECVQDMDHENMFWYRQDPGLGLRLIYFSYDVKMKEKGDIPEGYSVSREKKERFSLILESASTNQTSMYLCASRLVPGGLETQYFGPGTRLLVL.

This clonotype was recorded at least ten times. CDR3: CASSLYSGGYEQYF. The CDR3 DNA is TGTGCCAGCAGCTTATATAGCGGGGGATACGAGCAGTACTTC. The rearrangement joins TRBV7-9 to TRBJ2-7; 9 bases agree with TRBD2. This CDR3 is built from 14 residues. The germline V gene has CDR1 SEHNR and CDR2 FQNEAQ (reference sequence). V lost 2 bases to trimming and J lost 4 bases; unmatched junction nucleotides: 3.

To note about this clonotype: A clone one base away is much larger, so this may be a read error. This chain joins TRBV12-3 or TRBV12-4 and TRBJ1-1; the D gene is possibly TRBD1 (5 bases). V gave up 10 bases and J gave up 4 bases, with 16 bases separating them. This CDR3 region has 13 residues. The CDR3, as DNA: TGTGCCAACAGGCAACCGGGAGGCACTGAAGCTTTCTTT. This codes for CANRQPGGTEAFF.

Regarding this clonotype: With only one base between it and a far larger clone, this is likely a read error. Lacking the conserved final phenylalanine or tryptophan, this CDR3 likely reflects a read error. The CDR3 nucleotides read TGTGCCAGCAGTTTAACGACCGGGGAGCTGTTTCTT. This codes for CASSLTTGELFL. The chain has TRBV28 and TRBJ2-2; D is unresolved. This CDR3 spans 12 amino acids. The V and J ends lost 2 bases and 5 bases respectively, with 3 bases between them. From germline, CDR1 is MDHEN and CDR2 SYDVKM.

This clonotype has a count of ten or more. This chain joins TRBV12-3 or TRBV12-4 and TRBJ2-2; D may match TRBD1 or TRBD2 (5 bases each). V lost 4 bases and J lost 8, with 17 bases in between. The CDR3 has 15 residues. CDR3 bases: TGTGCCAGCAGTTCCACTGGGGGTACTAAAGGGGAGCTGTTTTTT. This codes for CASSSTGGTKGELFF.

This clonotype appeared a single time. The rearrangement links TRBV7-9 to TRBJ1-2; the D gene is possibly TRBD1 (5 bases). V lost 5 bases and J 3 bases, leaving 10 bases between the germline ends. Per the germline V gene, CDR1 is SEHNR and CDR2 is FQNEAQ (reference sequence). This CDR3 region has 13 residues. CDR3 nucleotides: TGTGCCAGCAGCCCGGTGGGACACTATGGCTACACCTTC. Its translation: CASSPVGHYGYTF.

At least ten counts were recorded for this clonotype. CDR3 in amino acids: CASSPLGQGRRQPQHF. Here the CDR3 DNA reads TGTGCCAGCAGTCCCCTGGGCCAGGGGCGACGTCAGCCCCAGCATTTT. V is TRBV28 and J is TRBJ1-5; the D gene is possibly TRBD1 (6 bases). Deletions cut 5 bases from V and 6 bases from J, with 20 bases between. The V gene's germline CDR1 is MDHEN and CDR2 SYDVKM. The CDR3 sequence is 16 residues long.

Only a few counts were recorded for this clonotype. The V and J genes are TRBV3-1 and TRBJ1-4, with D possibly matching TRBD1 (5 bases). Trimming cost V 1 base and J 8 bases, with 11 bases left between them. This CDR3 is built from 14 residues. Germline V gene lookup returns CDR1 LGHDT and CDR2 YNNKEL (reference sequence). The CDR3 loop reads CASSQVRGSEKLFF. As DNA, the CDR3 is TGTGCCAGCAGCCAAGTCCGGGGGTCCGAAAAACTGTTTTTT.

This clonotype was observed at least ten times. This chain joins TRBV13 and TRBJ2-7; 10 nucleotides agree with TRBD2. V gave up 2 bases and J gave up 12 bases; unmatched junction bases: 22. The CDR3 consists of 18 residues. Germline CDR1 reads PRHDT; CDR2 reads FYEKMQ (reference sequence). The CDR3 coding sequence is TGTGCCAGCAGCTTATTTGGTTCTAGCGGGAGTAAAACTCGCGGGGTGTACTTC. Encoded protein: CASSLFGSSGSKTRGVYF.

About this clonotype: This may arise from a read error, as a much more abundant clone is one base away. CDR3 DNA sequence: TGTGCCTGGGGGGAAGAGACCCAGTACTTC. Translated: CAWGEETQYF. V gene TRBV30 combines with J gene TRBJ2-5; D not certain. Germline CDR1 is GTSNPN and CDR2 is SVGIG (reference sequence). Trimming removed 5 bases from V and 3 bases from J, with 4 bases in between. The CDR3 length is 10 residues.

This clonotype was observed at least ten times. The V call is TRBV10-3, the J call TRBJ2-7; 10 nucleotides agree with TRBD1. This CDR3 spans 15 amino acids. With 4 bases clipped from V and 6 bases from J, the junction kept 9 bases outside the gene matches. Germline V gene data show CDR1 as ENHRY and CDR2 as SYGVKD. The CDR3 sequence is CAISGTGQGVGEQYF. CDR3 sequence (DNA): TGTGCCATCAGTGGAACCGGACAGGGGGTGGGCGAGCAGTACTTC.

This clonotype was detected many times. CDR3 protein: CASSQITTANYGYTF. The CDR3 region has the DNA TGTGCCAGCAGCCAAATCACTACCGCTAACTATGGCTACACCTTC. The chain uses TRBV3-1 and TRBJ1-2; D unresolved. CDR3 size: 15 residues. Germline V lookup: CDR1 LGHDT, CDR2 YNNKEL (reference sequence). Trimming removed 2 bases from V and 0 bases from J, with 10 bases in between.

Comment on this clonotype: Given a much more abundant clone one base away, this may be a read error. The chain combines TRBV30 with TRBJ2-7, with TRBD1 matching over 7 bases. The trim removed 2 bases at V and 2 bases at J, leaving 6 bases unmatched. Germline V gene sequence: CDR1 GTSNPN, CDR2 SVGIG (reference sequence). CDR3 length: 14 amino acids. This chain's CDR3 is CAWSKQGITYEQYF. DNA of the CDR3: TGTGCCTGGAGTAAACAGGGGATTACCTACGAGCAGTACTTC.

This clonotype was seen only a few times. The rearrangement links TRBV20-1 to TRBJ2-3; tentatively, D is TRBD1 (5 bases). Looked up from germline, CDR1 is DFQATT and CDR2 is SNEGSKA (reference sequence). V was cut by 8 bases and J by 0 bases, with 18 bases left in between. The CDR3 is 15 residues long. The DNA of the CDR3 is TGCAGTCTCAACGTCAGGGCGTCTAGCACAGATACGCAGTATTTT. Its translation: CSLNVRASSTDTQYF.

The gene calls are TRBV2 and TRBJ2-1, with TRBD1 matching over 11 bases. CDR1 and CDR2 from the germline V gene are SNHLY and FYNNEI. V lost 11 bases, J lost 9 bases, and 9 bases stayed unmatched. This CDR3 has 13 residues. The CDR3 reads CAGRGQGVAEQFF. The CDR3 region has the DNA TGTGCCGGAAGGGGACAGGGGGTAGCTGAGCAGTTCTTC.